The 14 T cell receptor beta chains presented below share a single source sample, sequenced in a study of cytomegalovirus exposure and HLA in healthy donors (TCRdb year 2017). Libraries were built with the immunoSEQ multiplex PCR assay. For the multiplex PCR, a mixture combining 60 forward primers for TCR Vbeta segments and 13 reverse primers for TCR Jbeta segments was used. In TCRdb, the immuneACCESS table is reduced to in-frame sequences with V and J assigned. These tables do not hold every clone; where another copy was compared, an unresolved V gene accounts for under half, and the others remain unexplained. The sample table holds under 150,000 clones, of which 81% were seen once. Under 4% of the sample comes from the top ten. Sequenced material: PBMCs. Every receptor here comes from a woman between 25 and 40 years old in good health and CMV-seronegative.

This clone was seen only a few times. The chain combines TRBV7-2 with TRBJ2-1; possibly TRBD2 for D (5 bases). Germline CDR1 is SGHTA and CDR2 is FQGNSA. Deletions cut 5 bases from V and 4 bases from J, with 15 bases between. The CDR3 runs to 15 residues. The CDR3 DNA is TGTGCCAGCAGCCTGGAGGCCGGTCCTTACAATGAGCAGTTCTTC. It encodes CASSLEAGPYNEQFF.

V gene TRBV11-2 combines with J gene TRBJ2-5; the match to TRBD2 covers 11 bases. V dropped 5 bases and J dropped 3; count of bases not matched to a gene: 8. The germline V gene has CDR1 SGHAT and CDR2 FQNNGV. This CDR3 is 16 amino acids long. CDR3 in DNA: TGTGCCAGCAGCCCCTCCCCGGGACTAGCGGAAGAGACCCAGTACTTC. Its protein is CASSPSPGLAEETQYF.

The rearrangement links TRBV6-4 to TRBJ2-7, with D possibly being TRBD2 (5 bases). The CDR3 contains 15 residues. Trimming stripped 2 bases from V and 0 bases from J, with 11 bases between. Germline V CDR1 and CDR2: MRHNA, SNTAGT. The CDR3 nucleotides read TGTGCCAGCAGTGACCCCTTTACTAGCTCCTACGAGCAGTACTTC. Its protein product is CASSDPFTSSYEQYF.

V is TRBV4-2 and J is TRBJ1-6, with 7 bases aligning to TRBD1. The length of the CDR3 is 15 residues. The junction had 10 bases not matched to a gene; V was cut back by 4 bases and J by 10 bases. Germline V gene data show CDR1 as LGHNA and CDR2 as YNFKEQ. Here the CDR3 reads CASSPIDREGSPLHF. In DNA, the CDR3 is TGTGCCAGCAGCCCAATAGACAGGGAAGGGTCACCCCTCCACTTT.

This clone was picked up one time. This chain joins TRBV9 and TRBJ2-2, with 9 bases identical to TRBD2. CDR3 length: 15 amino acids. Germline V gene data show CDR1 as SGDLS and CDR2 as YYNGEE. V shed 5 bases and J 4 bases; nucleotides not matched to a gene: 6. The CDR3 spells CASSEAGGPTGELFF. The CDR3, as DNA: TGTGCCAGCAGTGAAGCGGGAGGCCCCACCGGGGAGCTGTTTTTT.

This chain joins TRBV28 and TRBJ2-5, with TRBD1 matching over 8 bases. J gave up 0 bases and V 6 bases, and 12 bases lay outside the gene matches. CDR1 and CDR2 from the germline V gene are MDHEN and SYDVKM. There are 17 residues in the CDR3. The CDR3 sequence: CASRPPRQGMYQETQYF. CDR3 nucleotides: TGTGCCAGCAGACCTCCTAGACAGGGGATGTACCAAGAGACCCAGTACTTC.

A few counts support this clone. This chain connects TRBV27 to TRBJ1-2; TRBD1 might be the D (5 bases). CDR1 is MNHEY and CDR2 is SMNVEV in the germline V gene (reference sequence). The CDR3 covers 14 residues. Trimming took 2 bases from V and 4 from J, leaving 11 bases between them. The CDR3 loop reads CASSLKGEGYGYTF. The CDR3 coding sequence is TGTGCCAGCAGTTTAAAAGGGGAGGGCTATGGCTACACCTTC.

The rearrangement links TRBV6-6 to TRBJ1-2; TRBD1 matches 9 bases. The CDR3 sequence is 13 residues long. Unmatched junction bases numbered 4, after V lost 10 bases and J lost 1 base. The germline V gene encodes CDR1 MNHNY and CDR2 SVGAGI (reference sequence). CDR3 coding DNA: TGTGCCACCAGGACAGGGGATAACTATGGCTACACCTTC. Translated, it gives CATRTGDNYGYTF.

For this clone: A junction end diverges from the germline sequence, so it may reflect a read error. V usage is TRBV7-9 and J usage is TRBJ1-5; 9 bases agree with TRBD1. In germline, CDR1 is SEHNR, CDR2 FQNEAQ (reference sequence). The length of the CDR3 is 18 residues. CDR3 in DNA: TGTTCCAGCAGCTTAGTTGAGAGGGACAGGGAGGGATGGCAGCCCCAGCATTTT. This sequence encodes CSSSLVERDREGWQPQHF.

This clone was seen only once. Here the CDR3 reads CASSEAGYRAGSYEQYF. For the CDR3, the DNA is TGTGCCAGCAGTGAAGCAGGCTACAGGGCAGGATCCTACGAGCAGTACTTC. The chain couples TRBV6-1 to TRBJ2-7, with a possible D match to TRBD1 (6 bases). V shed 0 bases and J shed 1 base, with 16 bases lying between them. The CDR3 runs to 17 residues. Germline values: CDR1 MNHNS, CDR2 SASEGT.

CDR3 sequence: CASSFQGSYEQYF. DNA of the CDR3: TGTGCCAGCAGCTTCCAGGGATCCTACGAGCAGTACTTC. The J gene is TRBJ2-7, the V gene TRBV7-8; possible D gene TRBD1, 5 bases. There are 13 residues in the CDR3. Germline CDR1 SGHVS, CDR2 FQNEAQ. V gave up 3 bases and J gave up 1 base, with 7 bases separating them.

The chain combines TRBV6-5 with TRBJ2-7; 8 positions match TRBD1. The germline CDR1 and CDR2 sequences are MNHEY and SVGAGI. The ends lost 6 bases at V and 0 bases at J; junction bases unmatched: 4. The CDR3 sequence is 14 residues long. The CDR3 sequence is CASRGQGYSYEQYF. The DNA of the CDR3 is TGTGCCAGCAGAGGACAGGGCTACTCCTACGAGCAGTACTTC.

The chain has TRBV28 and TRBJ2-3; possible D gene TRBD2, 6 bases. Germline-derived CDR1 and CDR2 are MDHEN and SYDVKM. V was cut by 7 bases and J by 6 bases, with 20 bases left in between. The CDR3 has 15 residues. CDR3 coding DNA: TGTGCCAGCACCCCTCCCCTCGGGAGTGGGGATACGCAGTATTTT. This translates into CASTPPLGSGDTQYF.

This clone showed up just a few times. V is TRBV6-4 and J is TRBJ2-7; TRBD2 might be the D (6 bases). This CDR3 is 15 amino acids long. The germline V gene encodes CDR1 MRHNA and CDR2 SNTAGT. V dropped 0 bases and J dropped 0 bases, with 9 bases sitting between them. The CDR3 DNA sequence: TGTGCCAGCAGTGACTCGACCGGGGGCTCCTACGAGCAGTACTTC. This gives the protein CASSDSTGGSYEQYF.